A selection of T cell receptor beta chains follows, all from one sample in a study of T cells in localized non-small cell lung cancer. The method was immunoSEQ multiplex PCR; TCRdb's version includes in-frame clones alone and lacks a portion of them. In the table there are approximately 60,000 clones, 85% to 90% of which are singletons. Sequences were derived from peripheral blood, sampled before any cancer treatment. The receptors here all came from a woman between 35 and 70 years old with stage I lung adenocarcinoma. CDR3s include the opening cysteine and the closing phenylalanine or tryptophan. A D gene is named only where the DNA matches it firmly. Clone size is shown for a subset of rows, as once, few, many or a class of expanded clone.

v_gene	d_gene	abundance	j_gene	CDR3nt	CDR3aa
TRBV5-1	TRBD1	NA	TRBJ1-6	TGCGCCAGCAGCATGGGCCCCGGGACAGCAGCTTCACCCCTCCACTTT	CASSMGPGTAASPLHF
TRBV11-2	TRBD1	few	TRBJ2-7	TGTGCCAGCAGCCAGGGACAGGGGAAAACCTACGAGCAGTACTTC	CASSQGQGKTYEQYF
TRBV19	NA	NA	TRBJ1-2	TGTGCCAGTATGGACGGGGATAACTATGGCTACACCTTC	CASMDGDNYGYTF
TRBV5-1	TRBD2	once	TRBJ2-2	TGCGCCAGCAGCTTTGGGACTAGCAGAGACACCGGGGAGCTGTTTTTT	CASSFGTSRDTGELFF
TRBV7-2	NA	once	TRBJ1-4	TGTGCCAGCAGCTTAAATGCAGGGGAAAAACTGTTTTTT	CASSLNAGEKLFF
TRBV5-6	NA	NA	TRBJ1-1	TGTGCCAGCAGCTTCGGGCAGGGGCCCTCTAGAAACACTGAAGCTTTCTTT	CASSFGQGPSRNTEAFF
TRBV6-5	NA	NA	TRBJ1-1	TGTGCCAGCAGTCCTTGGGCGGGGAACACTGAAGCTTTCTTT	CASSPWAGNTEAFF
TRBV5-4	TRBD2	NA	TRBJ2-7	TGTGCCAGCAGCTCCCCGGGACTAGCGGGAGGCTACGAGCAGTACTTC	CASSSPGLAGGYEQYF
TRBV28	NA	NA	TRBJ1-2	TGTGCCAGCATGGACGGGTCTGACTATGGCTACACCTTC	CASMDGSDYGYTF
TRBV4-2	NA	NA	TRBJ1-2	TGTGCCAGCAGCCCCCCCGTAACCCCCACAGCTCCTAACTATGGCTACACCTTC	CASSPPVTPTAPNYGYTF
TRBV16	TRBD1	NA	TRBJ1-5	TGTGCCAGCAGCCAATTATCAGGAGGGGGCCGCCCCCAGCATTTT	CASSQLSGGGRPQHF